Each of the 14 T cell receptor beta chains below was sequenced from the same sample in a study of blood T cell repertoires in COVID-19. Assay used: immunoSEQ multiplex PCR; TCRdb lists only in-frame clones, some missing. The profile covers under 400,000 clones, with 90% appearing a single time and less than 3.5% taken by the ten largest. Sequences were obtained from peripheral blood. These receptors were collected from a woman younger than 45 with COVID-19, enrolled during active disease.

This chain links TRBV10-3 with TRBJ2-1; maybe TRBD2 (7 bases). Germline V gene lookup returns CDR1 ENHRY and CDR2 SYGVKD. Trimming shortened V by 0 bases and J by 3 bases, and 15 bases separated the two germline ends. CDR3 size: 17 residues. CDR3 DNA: TGTGCCATCAGTGAGTCTTCGGGGGGAGGGGGCTACAATGAGCAGTTCTTC. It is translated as CAISESSGGGGYNEQFF.

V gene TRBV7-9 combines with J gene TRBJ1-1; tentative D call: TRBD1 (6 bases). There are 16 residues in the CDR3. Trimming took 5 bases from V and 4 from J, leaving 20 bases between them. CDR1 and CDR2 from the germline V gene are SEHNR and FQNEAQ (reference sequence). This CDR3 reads CASSVITGTGSTEAFF. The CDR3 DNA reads TGTGCCAGCAGCGTGATTACAGGGACGGGGAGCACTGAAGCTTTCTTT.

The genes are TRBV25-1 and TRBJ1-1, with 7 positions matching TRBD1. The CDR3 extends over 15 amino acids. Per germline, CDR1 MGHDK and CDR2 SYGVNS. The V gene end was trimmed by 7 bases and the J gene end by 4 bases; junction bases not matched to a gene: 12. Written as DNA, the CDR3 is TGTGCCAGCATACCCACAGGGGCGTATGGCACTGAAGCTTTCTTT. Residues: CASIPTGAYGTEAFF. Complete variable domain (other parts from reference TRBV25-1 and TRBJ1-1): EADIYQTPRYLVIGTGKKITLECSQTMGHDKMYWYQQDPGMELHLIHYSYGVNSTEKGDLSSESTVSRIRTEHFPLTLESARPSHTSQYLCASIPTGAYGTEAFFGQGTRLTVV.

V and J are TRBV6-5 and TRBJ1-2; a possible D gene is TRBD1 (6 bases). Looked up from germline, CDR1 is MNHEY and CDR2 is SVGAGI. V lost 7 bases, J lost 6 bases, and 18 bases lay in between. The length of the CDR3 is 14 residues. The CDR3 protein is CASIRTGTSNGYTF. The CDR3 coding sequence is TGTGCCAGCATTAGAACCGGGACATCGAATGGCTACACCTTC.

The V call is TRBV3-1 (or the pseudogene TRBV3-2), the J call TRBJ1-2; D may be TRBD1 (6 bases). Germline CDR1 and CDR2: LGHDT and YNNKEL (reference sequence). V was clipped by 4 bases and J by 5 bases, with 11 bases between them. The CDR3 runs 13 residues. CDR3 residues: CASSLGQTYGYTF. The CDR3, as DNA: TGTGCCAGCAGCCTTGGACAGACTTATGGCTACACCTTC.

Here the CDR3 reads CASSLYGTGENTEAFF. CDR3 DNA: TGTGCCAGCAGCTTGTATGGGACAGGGGAGAACACTGAAGCTTTCTTT. The V gene is TRBV5-4, the J gene TRBJ1-1, with 10 bases fitting TRBD1. Germline assignment: CDR1 SGHNT and CDR2 YYREEE (reference sequence). J lost 1 base, V lost 1 base, and 4 bases had no gene match. CDR3 length: 16 residues.

CDR3 DNA sequence: TGTGCCAGCAGCTTGGGTTCTGACAGGGGCCGTGGCTACACCTTC. It yields the protein CASSLGSDRGRGYTF. The chain joins TRBV5-6 to TRBJ1-2, with 8 bases lining up with TRBD1. V dropped 0 bases and J dropped 7; count of bases not matched to a gene: 8. Germline V gene sequence: CDR1 SGHDT, CDR2 YYEEEE. The CDR3 has 15 amino acids.

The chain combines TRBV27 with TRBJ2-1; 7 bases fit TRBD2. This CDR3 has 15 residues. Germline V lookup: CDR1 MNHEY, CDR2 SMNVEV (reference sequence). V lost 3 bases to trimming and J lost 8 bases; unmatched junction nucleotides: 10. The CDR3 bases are TGTGCCAGCAGTTTTGGGGGAGGGATTGGGGATGAGCAGTTCTTC. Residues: CASSFGGGIGDEQFF.

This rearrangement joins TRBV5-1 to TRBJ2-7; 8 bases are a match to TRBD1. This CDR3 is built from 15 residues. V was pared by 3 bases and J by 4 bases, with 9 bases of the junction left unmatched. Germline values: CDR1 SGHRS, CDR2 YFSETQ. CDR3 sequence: CASSSGTGGNYEQYF. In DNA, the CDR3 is TGCGCCAGCAGCTCCGGGACAGGAGGGAATTACGAGCAGTACTTC.

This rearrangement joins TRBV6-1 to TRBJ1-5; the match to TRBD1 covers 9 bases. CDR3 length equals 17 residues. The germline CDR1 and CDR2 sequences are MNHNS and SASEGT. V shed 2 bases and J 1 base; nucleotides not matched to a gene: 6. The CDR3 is CASSEWTGVESNQPQHF. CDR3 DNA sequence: TGTGCCAGCAGTGAATGGACAGGGGTGGAAAGCAATCAGCCCCAGCATTTT.

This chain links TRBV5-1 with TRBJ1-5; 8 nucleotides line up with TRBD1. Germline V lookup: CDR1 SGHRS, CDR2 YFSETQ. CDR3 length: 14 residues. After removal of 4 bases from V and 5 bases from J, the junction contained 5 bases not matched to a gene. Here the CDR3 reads CASSPTGVDQPQHF. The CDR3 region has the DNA TGCGCCAGCAGCCCGACAGGGGTTGATCAGCCCCAGCATTTT.

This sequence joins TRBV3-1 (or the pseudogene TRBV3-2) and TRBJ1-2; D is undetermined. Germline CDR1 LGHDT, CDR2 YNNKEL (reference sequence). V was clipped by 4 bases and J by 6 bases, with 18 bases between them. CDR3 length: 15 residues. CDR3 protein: CASSPRSARGDGYTF. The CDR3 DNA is TGTGCCAGCAGCCCTCGGTCGGCCCGGGGAGATGGCTACACCTTC.

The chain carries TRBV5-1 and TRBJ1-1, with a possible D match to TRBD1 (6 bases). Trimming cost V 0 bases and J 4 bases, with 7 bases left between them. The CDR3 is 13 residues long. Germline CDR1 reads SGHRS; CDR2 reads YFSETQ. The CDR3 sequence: CASSLDRATEAFF. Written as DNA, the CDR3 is TGCGCCAGCAGCTTGGACAGGGCCACTGAAGCTTTCTTT. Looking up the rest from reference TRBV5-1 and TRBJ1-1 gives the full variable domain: KAGVTQTPRYLIKTRGQQVTLSCSPISGHRSVSWYQQTPGQGLQFLFEYFSETQRNKGNFPGRFSGRQFSNSRSEMNVSTLELGDSALYLCASSLDRATEAFFGQGTRLTVV.

CDR3 DNA: TGTGCCAGCAGCCCCGAGACACCTCCCTACGAGCAGTACTTC. Its protein is CASSPETPPYEQYF. V and J are TRBV5-4 and TRBJ2-7; D call uncertain. Germline CDR1 is SGHNT and CDR2 is YYREEE (reference sequence). The CDR3 is 14 amino acids. V lost 4 bases and J lost 2, with 13 bases in between.